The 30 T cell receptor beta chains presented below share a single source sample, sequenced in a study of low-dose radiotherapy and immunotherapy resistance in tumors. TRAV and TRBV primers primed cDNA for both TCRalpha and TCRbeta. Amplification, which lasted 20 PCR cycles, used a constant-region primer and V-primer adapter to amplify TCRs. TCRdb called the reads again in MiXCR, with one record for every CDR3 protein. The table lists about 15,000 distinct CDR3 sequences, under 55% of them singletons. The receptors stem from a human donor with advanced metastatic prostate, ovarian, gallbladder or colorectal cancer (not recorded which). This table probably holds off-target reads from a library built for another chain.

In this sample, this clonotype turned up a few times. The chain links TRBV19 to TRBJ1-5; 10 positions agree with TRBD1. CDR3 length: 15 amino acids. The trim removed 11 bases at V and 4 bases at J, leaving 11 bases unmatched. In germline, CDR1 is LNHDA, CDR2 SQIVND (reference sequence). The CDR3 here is CASKFPGQGNQPQHF. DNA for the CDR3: TGTGCCTCAAAATTCCCGGGACAGGGGAATCAGCCCCAGCATTTT.

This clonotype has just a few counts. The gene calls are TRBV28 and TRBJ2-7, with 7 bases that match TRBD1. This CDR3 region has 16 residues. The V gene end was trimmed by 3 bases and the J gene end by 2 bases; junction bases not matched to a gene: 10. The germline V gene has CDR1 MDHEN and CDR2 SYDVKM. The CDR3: CASSFSGQLTTYEQYF. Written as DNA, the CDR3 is TGTGCCAGCAGTTTTTCGGGACAGTTAACAACCTACGAGCAGTACTTC. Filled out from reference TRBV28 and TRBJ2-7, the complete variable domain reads DVKVTQSSRYLVKRTGEKVFLECVQDMDHENMFWYRQDPGLGLRLIYFSYDVKMKEKGDIPEGYSVSREKKERFSLILESASTNQTSMYLCASSFSGQLTTYEQYFGPGTRLTVT.

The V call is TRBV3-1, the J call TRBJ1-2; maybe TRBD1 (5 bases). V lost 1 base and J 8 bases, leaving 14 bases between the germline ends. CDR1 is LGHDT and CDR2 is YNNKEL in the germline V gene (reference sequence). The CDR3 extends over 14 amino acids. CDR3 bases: TGTGCCAGCAGCCAAGGTGGGACCGTCCACGGCTACACCTTC. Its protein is CASSQGGTVHGYTF.

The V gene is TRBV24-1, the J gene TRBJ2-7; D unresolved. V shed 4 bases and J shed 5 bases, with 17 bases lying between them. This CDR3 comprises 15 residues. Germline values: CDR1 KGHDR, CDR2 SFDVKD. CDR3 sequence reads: CATSDRDASWHEQYF. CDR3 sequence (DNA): TGTGCCACCAGTGACCGCGACGCAAGTTGGCACGAGCAGTACTTC.

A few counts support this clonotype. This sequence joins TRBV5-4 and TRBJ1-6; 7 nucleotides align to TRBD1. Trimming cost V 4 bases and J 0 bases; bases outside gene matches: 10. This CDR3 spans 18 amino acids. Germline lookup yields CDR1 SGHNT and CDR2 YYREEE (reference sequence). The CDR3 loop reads CASSNRDSSSSYNSPLHF. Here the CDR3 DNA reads TGTGCCAGCAGCAATAGGGACAGCAGCAGCTCCTATAATTCACCCCTCCACTTT.

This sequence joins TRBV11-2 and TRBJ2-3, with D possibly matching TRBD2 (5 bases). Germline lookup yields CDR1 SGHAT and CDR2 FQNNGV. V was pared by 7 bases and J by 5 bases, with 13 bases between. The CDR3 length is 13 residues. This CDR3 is CASTLGRGDTQYF. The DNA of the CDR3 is TGTGCCAGCACCCTGGGCCGGGGAGATACGCAGTATTTT.

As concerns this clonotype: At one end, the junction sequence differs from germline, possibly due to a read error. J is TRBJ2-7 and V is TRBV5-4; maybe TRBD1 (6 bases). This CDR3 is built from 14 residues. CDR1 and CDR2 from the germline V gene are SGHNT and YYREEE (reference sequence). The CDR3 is CSSRPWTADYEQYF. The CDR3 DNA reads TGTTCCAGCAGACCGTGGACAGCGGACTACGAGCAGTACTTC.

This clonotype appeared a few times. CDR3 DNA: TGCGCCAGCAGAGGTCCCGGAAGCACAGATACGCAGTATTTT. It codes for CASRGPGSTDTQYF. The J gene is TRBJ2-3, the V gene TRBV5-1, with unresolved D. V dropped 5 bases and J dropped 0 bases, with 10 bases sitting between them. Germline assignment: CDR1 SGHRS and CDR2 YFSETQ. CDR3 length: 14 residues.

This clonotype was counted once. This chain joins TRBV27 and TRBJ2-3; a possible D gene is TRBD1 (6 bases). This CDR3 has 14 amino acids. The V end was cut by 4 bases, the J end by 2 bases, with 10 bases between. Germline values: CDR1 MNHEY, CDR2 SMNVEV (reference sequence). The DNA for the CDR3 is TGTGCCAGCAGTTACAGGGCTTACACAGATACGCAGTATTTT. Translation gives CASSYRAYTDTQYF.

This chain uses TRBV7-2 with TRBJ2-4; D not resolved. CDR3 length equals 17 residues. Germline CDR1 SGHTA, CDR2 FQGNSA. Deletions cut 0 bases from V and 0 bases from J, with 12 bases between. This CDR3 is CASSLAERSVAKNIQYF. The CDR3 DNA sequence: TGTGCCAGCAGCTTAGCGGAACGATCAGTAGCCAAAAACATTCAGTACTTC.

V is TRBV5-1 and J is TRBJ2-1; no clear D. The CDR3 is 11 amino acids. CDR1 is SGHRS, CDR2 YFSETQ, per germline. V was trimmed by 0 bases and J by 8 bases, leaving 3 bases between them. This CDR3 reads CASSLAHEQFF. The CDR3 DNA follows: TGCGCCAGCAGCTTGGCCCATGAGCAGTTCTTC.

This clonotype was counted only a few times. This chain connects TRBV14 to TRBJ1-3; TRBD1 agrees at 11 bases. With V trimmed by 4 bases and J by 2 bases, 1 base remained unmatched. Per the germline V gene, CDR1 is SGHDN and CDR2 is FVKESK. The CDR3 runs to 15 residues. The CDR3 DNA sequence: TGTGCCAGCAGCCCGGGACAGGGGGCTGGAAACACCATATATTTT. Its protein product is CASSPGQGAGNTIYF. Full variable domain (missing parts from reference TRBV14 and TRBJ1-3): EAGVTQFPSHSVIEKGQTVTLRCDPISGHDNLYWYRRVMGKEIKFLLHFVKESKQDESGMPNNRFLAERTGGTYSTLKVQPAELEDSGVYFCASSPGQGAGNTIYFGEGSWLTVV.

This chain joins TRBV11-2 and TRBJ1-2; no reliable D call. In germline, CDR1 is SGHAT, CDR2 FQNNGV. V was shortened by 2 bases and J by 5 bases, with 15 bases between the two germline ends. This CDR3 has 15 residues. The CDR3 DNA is TGTGCCAGCAGCTTACTACGCACCCCTTTATATGGCTACACCTTC. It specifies CASSLLRTPLYGYTF.

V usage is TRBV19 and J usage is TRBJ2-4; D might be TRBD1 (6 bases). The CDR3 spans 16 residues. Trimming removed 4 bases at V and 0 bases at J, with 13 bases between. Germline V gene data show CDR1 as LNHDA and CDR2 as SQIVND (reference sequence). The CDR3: CASSRGQFLAKNIQYF. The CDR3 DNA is TGTGCCAGTAGTAGGGGGCAGTTTCTAGCCAAAAACATTCAGTACTTC.

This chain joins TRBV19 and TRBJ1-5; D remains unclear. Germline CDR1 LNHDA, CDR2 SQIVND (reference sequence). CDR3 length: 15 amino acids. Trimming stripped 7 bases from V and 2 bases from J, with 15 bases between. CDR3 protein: CASTPDPVGNQPQHF. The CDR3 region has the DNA TGTGCCAGTACCCCAGACCCCGTAGGCAATCAGCCCCAGCATTTT. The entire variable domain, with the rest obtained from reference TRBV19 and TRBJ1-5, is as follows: DGGITQSPKYLFRKEGQNVTLSCEQNLNHDAMYWYRQDPGQGLRLIYYSQIVNDFQKGDIAEGYSVSREKKESFPLTVTSAQKNPTAFYLCASTPDPVGNQPQHFGDGTRLSIL.

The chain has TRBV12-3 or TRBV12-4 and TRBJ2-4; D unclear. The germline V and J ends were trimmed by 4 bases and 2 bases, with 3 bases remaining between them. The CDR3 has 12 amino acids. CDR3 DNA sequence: TGTGCCAGCAGTTCGACCAAAAACATTCAGTACTTC. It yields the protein CASSSTKNIQYF.

CDR3 coding DNA: TGTGCCAGCAGCCCCGGACAGGGACAAGAGACCCAGTACTTC. Protein product: CASSPGQGQETQYF. J is TRBJ2-5 and V is TRBV14; TRBD1 agrees at 8 bases. Germline trimming cut 4 bases from V and 2 bases from J; bases unmatched to any gene: 3. The CDR3 consists of 14 residues. Germline V lookup: CDR1 SGHDN, CDR2 FVKESK.

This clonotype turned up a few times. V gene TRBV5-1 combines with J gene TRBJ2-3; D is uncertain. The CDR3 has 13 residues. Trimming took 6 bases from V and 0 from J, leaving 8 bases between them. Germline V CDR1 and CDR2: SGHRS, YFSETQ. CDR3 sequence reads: CASTDPSTDTQYF. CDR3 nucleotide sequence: TGCGCCAGCACAGATCCTAGCACAGATACGCAGTATTTT.

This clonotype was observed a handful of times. DNA for the CDR3: TGTGCCAGCACGTGGACAGGGAACAATGAGCAGTTCTTC. Amino acid sequence: CASTWTGNNEQFF. The chain has TRBV6-5 and TRBJ2-1; 8 bases are shared with TRBD1. Looked up from germline, CDR1 is MNHEY and CDR2 is SVGAGI. There are 13 residues in the CDR3. V lost 7 bases to trimming and J lost 5 bases; unmatched junction nucleotides: 4.

DNA of the CDR3: TGTGCCAGCAGCATGATATTAGGCGAGCAGTACTTC. This translates into CASSMILGEQYF. The chain links TRBV5-4 to TRBJ2-7; D is ambiguous. CDR1 SGHNT and CDR2 YYREEE come from the germline V gene (reference sequence). The CDR3 covers 12 residues. V lost 4 bases to trimming and J lost 6 bases, with 11 bases between them.

The CDR3 reads CASSMKSYEQYF. The CDR3 nucleotides are TGTGCCAGCAGTATGAAATCCTACGAGCAGTACTTC. The V call is TRBV2, the J call TRBJ2-7; D gene unclear. V lost 5 bases, J lost 1 base, and 6 bases lay in between. CDR1 and CDR2 (germline): SNHLY, FYNNEI. CDR3 length: 12 amino acids. Using reference TRBV2 and TRBJ2-7 for the parts outside the CDR3, the full variable domain is EPEVTQTPSHQVTQMGQEVILRCVPISNHLYFYWYRQILGQKVEFLVSFYNNEISEKSEIFDDQFSVERPDGSNFTLKIRSTKLEDSAMYFCASSMKSYEQYFGPGTRLTVT.

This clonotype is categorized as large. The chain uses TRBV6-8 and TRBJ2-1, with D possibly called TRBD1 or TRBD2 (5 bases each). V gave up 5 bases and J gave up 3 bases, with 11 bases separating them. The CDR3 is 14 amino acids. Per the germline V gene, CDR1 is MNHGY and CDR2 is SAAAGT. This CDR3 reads CASSREGNYNEQFF. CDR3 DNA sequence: TGTGCCAGCAGTCGAGAGGGGAACTACAATGAGCAGTTCTTC.

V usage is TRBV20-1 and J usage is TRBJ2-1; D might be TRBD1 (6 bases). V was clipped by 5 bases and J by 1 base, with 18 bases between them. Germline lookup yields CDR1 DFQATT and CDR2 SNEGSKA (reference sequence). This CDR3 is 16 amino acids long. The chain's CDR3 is CSAFRRQVISYNEQFF. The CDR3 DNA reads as TGCAGTGCTTTTCGCCGACAGGTGATATCCTACAATGAGCAGTTCTTC.

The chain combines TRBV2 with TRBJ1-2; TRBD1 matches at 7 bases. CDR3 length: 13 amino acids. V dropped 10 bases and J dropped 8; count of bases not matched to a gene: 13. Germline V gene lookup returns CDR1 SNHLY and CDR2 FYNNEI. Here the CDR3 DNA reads TGTGCCACCAGCCACAGGGGAAAACCCGGCTACACCTTC. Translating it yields CATSHRGKPGYTF.

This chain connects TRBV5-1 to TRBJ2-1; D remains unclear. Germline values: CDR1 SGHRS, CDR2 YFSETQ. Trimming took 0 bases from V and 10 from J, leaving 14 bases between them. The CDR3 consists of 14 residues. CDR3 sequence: CASSLAVVVGEQFF. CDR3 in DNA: TGCGCCAGCAGCTTGGCCGTGGTCGTCGGCGAGCAGTTCTTC.

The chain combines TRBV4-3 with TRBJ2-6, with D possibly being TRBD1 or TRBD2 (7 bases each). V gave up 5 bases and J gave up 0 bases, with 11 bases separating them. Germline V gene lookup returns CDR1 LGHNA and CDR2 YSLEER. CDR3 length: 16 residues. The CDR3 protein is CASSARGGSGANVLTF. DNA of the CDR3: TGCGCCAGCAGCGCCAGGGGGGGCTCTGGGGCCAACGTCCTGACTTTC.

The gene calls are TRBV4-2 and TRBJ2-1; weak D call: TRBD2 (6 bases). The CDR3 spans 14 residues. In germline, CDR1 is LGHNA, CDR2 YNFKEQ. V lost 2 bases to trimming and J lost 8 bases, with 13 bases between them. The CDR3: CASSQSGEEDEQFF. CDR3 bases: TGTGCCAGCAGCCAATCGGGGGAGGAGGATGAGCAGTTCTTC.

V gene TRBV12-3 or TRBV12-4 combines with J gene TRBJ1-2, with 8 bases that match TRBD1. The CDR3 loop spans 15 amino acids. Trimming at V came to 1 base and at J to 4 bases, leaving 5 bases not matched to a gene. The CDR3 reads CASSLETGVGYGYTF. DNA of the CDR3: TGTGCCAGCAGTTTAGAGACAGGGGTAGGCTATGGCTACACCTTC.

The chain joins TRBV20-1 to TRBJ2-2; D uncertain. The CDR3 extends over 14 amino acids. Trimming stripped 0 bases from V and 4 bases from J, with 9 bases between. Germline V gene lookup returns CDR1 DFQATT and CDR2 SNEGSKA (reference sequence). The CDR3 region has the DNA TGCAGTGCTAGAGACGCTCGAGCCACCGGGGAGCTGTTTTTT. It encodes CSARDARATGELFF.

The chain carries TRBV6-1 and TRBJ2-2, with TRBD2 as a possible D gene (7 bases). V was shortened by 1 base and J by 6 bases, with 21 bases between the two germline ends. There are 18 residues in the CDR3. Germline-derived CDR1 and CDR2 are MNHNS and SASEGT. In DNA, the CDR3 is TGTGCCAGCAGTGAAGGTCATTCGAGGGGGGCGGGAGCCGGGGAGCTGTTTTTT. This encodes CASSEGHSRGAGAGELFF.